The entry below gives a single T cell receptor (beta chain) sequence along with its context. What it recognizes is unknown. V was pared by 6 bases and J by 0 bases, with 8 bases of the junction left unmatched. The CDR3 is made up of 16 amino acids. The germline V gene has CDR1 MDHEN and CDR2 SYDVKM. This record comes from a study of T cell responses to AZD1222 COVID-19 vaccine. Measured with immunoSEQ multiplex PCR; TCRdb has only the in-frame clones, and not every one. The repertoire holds 110,000 to 150,000 clones, 75% to 90% seen once, with approximately 4.5% in the top ten. Study-level points and caveats: Spike was spanned by vaccine-associated CD4 TCRs, with dominance at 160-218 and 743-854. Samples come after the peak T cell response, not at day 14. Reports say nearly half of spike-specific TCRs go after unmutated variant regions. The donors showed a predominance of white British ancestry and of females, with possible underestimation of clonal diversity.

This TCR was sampled from an adult in good health. Source: peripheral blood, taken on day 0 of AZD1222 vaccination. This chain connects TRBV28 to TRBJ1-1; 9 positions match TRBD1. CDR3 sequence reads: CASRGDRDSMNTEAFF. In nucleotides, the CDR3 is TGTGCCAGCAGGGGGGACAGGGACTCGATGAACACTGAAGCTTTCTTT.